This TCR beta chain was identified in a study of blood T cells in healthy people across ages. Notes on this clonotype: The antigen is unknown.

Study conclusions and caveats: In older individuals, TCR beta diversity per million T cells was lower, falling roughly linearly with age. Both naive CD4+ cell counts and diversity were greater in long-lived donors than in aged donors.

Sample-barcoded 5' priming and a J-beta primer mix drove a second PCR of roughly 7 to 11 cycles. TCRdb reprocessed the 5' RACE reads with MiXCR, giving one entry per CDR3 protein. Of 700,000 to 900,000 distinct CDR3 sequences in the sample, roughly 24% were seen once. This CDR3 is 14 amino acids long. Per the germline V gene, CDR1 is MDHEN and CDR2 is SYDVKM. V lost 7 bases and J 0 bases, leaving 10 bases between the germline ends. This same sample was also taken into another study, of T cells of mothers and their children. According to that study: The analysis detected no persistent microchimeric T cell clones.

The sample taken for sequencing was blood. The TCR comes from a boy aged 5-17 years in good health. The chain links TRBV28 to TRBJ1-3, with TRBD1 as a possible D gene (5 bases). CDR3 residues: CASISGGSGNTIYF. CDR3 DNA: TGTGCCAGCATCTCGGGGGGCTCTGGAAACACCATATATTTT.